This TCR beta chain came from a study of blood T cell repertoires in COVID-19. Study at large: PBMCs, B-cell-depleted T cells, or T cells were the source of the cDNA or gDNA that made up the material.

The CDR3 consists of 18 residues. The V gene lost 0 bases and the J gene lost 4 bases, with 20 bases spanning the gap. The germline V gene has CDR1 LGHNA and CDR2 YNFKEQ. Measured with immunoSEQ multiplex PCR; TCRdb has only the in-frame clones, and not every one. Here the sample spans roughly 200,000 clones, 86% being singletons. The chain joins TRBV4-2 to TRBJ2-3; D ambiguous. Material for sequencing was PBMCs or T cells enriched from blood (not recorded which). This clonotype was sampled from a man aged 40-55 years with acute COVID-19. CDR3 coding DNA: TGTGCCAGCAGCCAAGAGCCACCGAAGCCCTACTACGCAGATACGCAGTATTTT. Residues: CASSQEPPKPYYADTQYF.